This T cell receptor beta chain stems from a study of blood T cells in healthy people across ages. The wider study: In model experiments, template switching was able to capture about one barcoded beta molecule for every two T cells that were present. Study-level results: Investigators treated diversity estimates from one million T cells as underestimates. Diversity was higher, and naive CD4+ cells more numerous, in long-lived donors than in aged donors.

A J-beta primer mix and a sample-barcoded 5' primer were used in a second PCR of about 7 to 12 cycles. A template-switch adaptor that had 12 random nucleotides put a tag on each cDNA molecule. A single record per CDR3 protein comes from TCRdb applying MiXCR to the 5' RACE reads. The sample has some 640,000 distinct CDR3 sequences; about 30% are singletons. In this sample, this clonotype turned up many times. Its matching antigen is unknown. Per the germline V gene, CDR1 is SGHRS and CDR2 is YFSETQ. This CDR3 is built from 15 residues. V was pared by 6 bases and J by 2 bases, with 12 bases between. The specimen sequenced was blood. The sequence derives from a woman of 80 years or more in good health. The chain has TRBV5-1 and TRBJ2-6; D is unclear. CDR3: CASTPSGAGANVLTF. In DNA form, the CDR3 reads TGCGCCAGCACCCCCTCTGGCGCTGGGGCCAACGTCCTGACTTTC.